These 21 T cell receptor beta chains were sequenced from one sample in a study of a mutant IDH1 vaccine in newly diagnosed glioma. Only in-frame clones appear in the TCRdb table, and some are missing; sequencing was by immunoSEQ multiplex PCR. The data show about 55,000 clones, roughly 80% seen once. These TCRs are of unknown antigen specificity. Time point of the sample: week 23, last vaccination. What each vaccine dose contained was 300 ug of mutant IDH1 20-mer peptide, accompanied by topical imiquimod. The sample was PBMCs, taken from a glioma patient whose treatment included an IDH1 peptide vaccine. The receptor source for this set is a man aged 35-49 years with glioma.

The chain employs TRBV2 and TRBJ2-5; 10 positions agree with TRBD1. V was clipped by 4 bases and J by 6 bases; unmatched bases: 2. The CDR3 is 13 amino acids. Germline CDR1 SNHLY, CDR2 FYNNEI. This chain's CDR3 is CASSGGQGKTQYF. CDR3 DNA sequence: TGTGCCAGCAGTGGGGGACAGGGGAAGACCCAGTACTTC.

The chain recombines TRBV30 with TRBJ1-4; D not resolved. V was clipped by 0 bases and J by 0 bases, with 20 bases between them. This CDR3 has 19 residues. CDR1 is GTSNPN, CDR2 SVGIG, per germline (reference sequence). CDR3 coding DNA: TGTGCCTGGAGTGTTCAAGGTCCCGGCCGTAGATCAACTAATGAAAAACTGTTTTTT. It specifies CAWSVQGPGRRSTNEKLFF. The entire variable domain, with the rest obtained from reference TRBV30 and TRBJ1-4, is as follows: SQTIHQWPATLVQPVGSPLSLECTVEGTSNPNLYWYRQAAGRGLQLLFYSVGIGQISSEVPQNLSASRPQDRQFILSSKKLLLSDSGFYLCAWSVQGPGRRSTNEKLFFGSGTQLSVL.

The chain couples TRBV4-1 to TRBJ1-4; D remains ambiguous. Germline CDR1 reads MGHRA; CDR2 reads YSYEKL. V lost 1 base to trimming and J lost 3 bases, with 27 bases between them. This CDR3 is built from 21 residues. The CDR3 is CASSQVQPHQIGRHANEKLFF. The CDR3 DNA reads TGCGCCAGCAGCCAAGTTCAACCCCACCAGATTGGCCGGCACGCTAATGAAAAACTGTTTTTT.

In DNA form, the CDR3 reads TGTGCCAGCAGCTTGGTCTTTGCAGGAAGTAGGCCCTACACCTTC. Its translation: CASSLVFAGSRPYTF. The rearrangement links TRBV5-5 to TRBJ1-2; no firm D call. The CDR3 runs 15 residues. Germline values: CDR1 SGHKS, CDR2 YYEKEE (reference sequence). Trimming removed 0 bases at V and 10 bases at J, with 19 bases between.

The chain carries TRBV25-1 and TRBJ2-3, with D possibly being TRBD1 (6 bases). This CDR3 is built from 15 residues. Germline V gives CDR1 MGHDK, CDR2 SYGVNS. Between the trimmed V and J ends, which lost 3 bases and 2 bases, there was a span of 12 bases. In nucleotides, the CDR3 is TGTGCCAGCAGTGAGGATTGGACAGCCACAGATACGCAGTATTTT. Residues: CASSEDWTATDTQYF.

This clone was observed a handful of times. The chain couples TRBV5-4 to TRBJ1-2, with 8 bases aligning to TRBD1. This CDR3 region has 14 residues. Germline V gene sequence: CDR1 SGHNT, CDR2 YYREEE (reference sequence). With 4 bases clipped from V and 8 bases from J, the junction kept 10 bases outside the gene matches. The CDR3 DNA follows: TGTGCCAGCAGCGGAATCGGACAGGGCGGGGGCTACACCTTC. Its protein product is CASSGIGQGGGYTF.

V usage is TRBV7-9 and J usage is TRBJ1-4; the D is unclear. This CDR3 is built from 14 residues. CDR1 and CDR2 from the germline V gene are SEHNR and FQNEAQ (reference sequence). V lost 6 bases, J lost 0 bases, and 8 bases lay in between. The CDR3 region has the DNA TGTGCCAGCAGGTTAATCGCAACTAATGAAAAACTGTTTTTT. This translates into CASRLIATNEKLFF.

CDR3 in DNA: TGTGCCAGCGAGGGGGCCAATGCGGGGACCCAGTACTTC. Translating it yields CASEGANAGTQYF. The chain links TRBV7-9 to TRBJ2-5; TRBD1 matches 7 bases. V shed 8 bases and J 7 bases; nucleotides not matched to a gene: 10. This CDR3 region has 13 residues. Germline values: CDR1 SEHNR, CDR2 FQNEAQ (reference sequence).

The V gene is TRBV2, the J gene TRBJ1-6, with 7 bases that match TRBD1. The CDR3 has 15 amino acids. Germline CDR1 and CDR2: SNHLY and FYNNEI. Trimming cost V 6 bases and J 7 bases; bases outside gene matches: 9. CDR3 region: CASRPTDRANSPLHF. The CDR3, as DNA: TGTGCCAGCAGGCCAACCGACAGGGCAAATTCACCCCTCCACTTT.

The rearrangement joins TRBV7-2 to TRBJ2-5; TRBD1 is a possible D gene (6 bases). V lost 5 bases, J lost 4 bases, and 17 bases lay in between. The CDR3 runs to 15 residues. CDR1 and CDR2 (germline): SGHTA, FQGNSA. The CDR3 bases are TGTGCCAGCAGCCGAGTAGCCAGGGGACGAGAGACCCAGTACTTC. Residues: CASSRVARGRETQYF.

The V and J genes are TRBV7-8 and TRBJ2-1; a weak D match, TRBD2 (5 bases). Trimming shortened V by 5 bases and J by 9 bases, and 11 bases separated the two germline ends. This CDR3 spans 12 amino acids. Germline V gives CDR1 SGHVS, CDR2 FQNEAQ. The CDR3 DNA reads TGTGCCAGCAGCGACCCGGCGGGTGAGCAGTTCTTC. Its translation is CASSDPAGEQFF.

This clone was seen a handful of times. This chain links TRBV10-3 with TRBJ2-7, with 10 positions matching TRBD1. Germline V gene data show CDR1 as ENHRY and CDR2 as SYGVKD. Trimming took 3 bases from V and 3 from J; bases not matched to a gene: 5. The CDR3 is 15 amino acids. The CDR3 spells CAISDPGQGIYEQYF. The CDR3 bases are TGTGCCATCAGTGACCCGGGACAGGGGATCTACGAGCAGTACTTC.

The chain combines TRBV6-6 with TRBJ1-1, with 8 positions matching TRBD1. Trimming cost V 6 bases and J 4 bases; bases outside gene matches: 10. Germline CDR1 reads MNHNY; CDR2 reads SVGAGI (reference sequence). The CDR3 spans 15 residues. As DNA, the CDR3 is TGTGCCAGCAGGTTAGGGACTACAGGGGGCACTGAAGCTTTCTTT. This sequence encodes CASRLGTTGGTEAFF.

This clone was found once. This chain joins TRBV6-1 and TRBJ1-1; a weak D match, TRBD1 (5 bases). The CDR3 has 15 amino acids. CDR1 is MNHNS, CDR2 SASEGT, per germline. V was clipped by 7 bases and J by 0 bases, with 15 bases between them. The CDR3 DNA reads as TGTGCCAGCAATAGACAGCGAACCGTGAACACTGAAGCTTTCTTT. Amino acids: CASNRQRTVNTEAFF.

Only one count was recorded for this clone. V and J are TRBV7-2 and TRBJ1-1; TRBD1 is a possible D gene (5 bases). Germline V gene lookup returns CDR1 SGHTA and CDR2 FQGNSA. V shed 4 bases and J shed 10 bases, with 19 bases lying between them. This CDR3 region has 14 residues. This CDR3 is CASSSPGTASGAFF. In DNA, the CDR3 is TGTGCCAGCAGCTCACCCGGGACGGCCAGCGGAGCTTTCTTT.

The chain employs TRBV18 and TRBJ1-1; possible D gene TRBD1, 5 bases. The ends were cut back, 4 bases at V and 8 bases at J, with 8 bases in the middle. In germline, CDR1 is KGHSH, CDR2 LQKENI. This CDR3 spans 11 amino acids. In nucleotides, the CDR3 is TGTGCCAGCTCACTACAGGCCGAAGCTTTCTTT. This gives the protein CASSLQAEAFF. Full variable domain (remainder filled in from reference TRBV18 and TRBJ1-1): NAGVMQNPRHLVRRRGQEARLRCSPMKGHSHVYWYRQLPEEGLKFMVYLQKENIIDESGMPKERFSAEFPKEGPSILRIQQVVRGDSAAYFCASSLQAEAFFGQGTRLTVV.

V and J are TRBV7-9 and TRBJ1-4; D is undetermined. This CDR3 has 15 residues. V was pared by 1 base and J by 7 bases, with 13 bases between. The germline V gene encodes CDR1 SEHNR and CDR2 FQNEAQ (reference sequence). CDR3 sequence reads: CASSLVMVAGEKLFF. In nucleotides, the CDR3 is TGTGCCAGCAGCTTAGTGATGGTGGCGGGTGAAAAACTGTTTTTT. Supplemented by reference TRBV7-9 and TRBJ1-4, the full variable domain reads DTGVSQNPRHKITKRGQNVTFRCDPISEHNRLYWYRQTLGQGPEFLTYFQNEAQLEKSRLLSDRFSAERPKGSFSTLEIQRTEQGDSAMYLCASSLVMVAGEKLFFGSGTQLSVL.

The chain couples TRBV19 to TRBJ2-3; the match to TRBD1 covers 10 bases. CDR3 length: 15 residues. Germline values: CDR1 LNHDA, CDR2 SQIVND (reference sequence). J was trimmed by 4 bases and V by 6 bases; bases with no gene match: 7. DNA for the CDR3: TGTGCCAGTAGCAACCTGGACAGGGGGGCAGATACGCAGTATTTT. Amino acids: CASSNLDRGADTQYF.

The CDR3 sequence is CASSLNRGRNEKLFF. Written as DNA, the CDR3 is TGTGCCAGCAGCTTAAACAGGGGTCGAAATGAAAAACTGTTTTTT. The chain is built from TRBV11-1 and TRBJ1-4; 7 bases line up with TRBD1. The V gene's germline CDR1 is SGHAT and CDR2 FQDESV (reference sequence). CDR3 length: 15 amino acids. The trim removed 2 bases at V and 5 bases at J, leaving 5 bases unmatched.

This clone has more than one count but fewer than ten. The chain links TRBV5-6 to TRBJ2-5; 11 bases agree with TRBD1. After removal of 2 bases from V and 3 bases from J, the junction contained 6 bases not matched to a gene. Germline assignment: CDR1 SGHDT and CDR2 YYEEEE. This CDR3 is 16 amino acids long. The CDR3 region is CASSLPGQGVKETQYF. The CDR3 DNA follows: TGTGCCAGCAGCTTACCGGGACAGGGGGTCAAAGAGACCCAGTACTTC.

CDR3 in amino acids: CASRNRESQPQHF. The CDR3 DNA is TGTGCCAGCAGGAACAGGGAAAGTCAGCCCCAGCATTTT. The chain recombines TRBV2 with TRBJ1-5; maybe TRBD1 (6 bases). The V gene lost 6 bases and the J gene lost 6 bases, with 12 bases spanning the gap. The CDR3 runs to 13 residues. CDR1 SNHLY and CDR2 FYNNEI come from the germline V gene.